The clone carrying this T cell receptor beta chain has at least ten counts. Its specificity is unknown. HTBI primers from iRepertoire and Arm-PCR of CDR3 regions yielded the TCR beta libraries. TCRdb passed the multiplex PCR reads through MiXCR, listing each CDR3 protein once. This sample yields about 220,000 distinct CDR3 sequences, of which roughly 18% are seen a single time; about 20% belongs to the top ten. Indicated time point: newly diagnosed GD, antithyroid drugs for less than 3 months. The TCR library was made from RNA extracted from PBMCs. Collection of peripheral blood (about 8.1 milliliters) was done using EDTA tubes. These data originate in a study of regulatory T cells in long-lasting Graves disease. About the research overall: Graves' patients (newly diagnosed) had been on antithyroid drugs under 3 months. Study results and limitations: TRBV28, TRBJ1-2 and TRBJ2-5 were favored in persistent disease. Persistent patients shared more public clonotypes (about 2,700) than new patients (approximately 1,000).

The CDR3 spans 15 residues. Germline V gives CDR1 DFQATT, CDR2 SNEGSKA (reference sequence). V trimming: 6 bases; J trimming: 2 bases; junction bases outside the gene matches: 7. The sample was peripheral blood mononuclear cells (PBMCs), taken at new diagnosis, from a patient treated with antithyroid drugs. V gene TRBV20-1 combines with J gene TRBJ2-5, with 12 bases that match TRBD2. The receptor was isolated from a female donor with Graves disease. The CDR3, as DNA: TGCAGTGCCAGGACTAGCGGGAATTTACAAGAGACCCAGTACTTC. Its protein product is CSARTSGNLQETQYF.